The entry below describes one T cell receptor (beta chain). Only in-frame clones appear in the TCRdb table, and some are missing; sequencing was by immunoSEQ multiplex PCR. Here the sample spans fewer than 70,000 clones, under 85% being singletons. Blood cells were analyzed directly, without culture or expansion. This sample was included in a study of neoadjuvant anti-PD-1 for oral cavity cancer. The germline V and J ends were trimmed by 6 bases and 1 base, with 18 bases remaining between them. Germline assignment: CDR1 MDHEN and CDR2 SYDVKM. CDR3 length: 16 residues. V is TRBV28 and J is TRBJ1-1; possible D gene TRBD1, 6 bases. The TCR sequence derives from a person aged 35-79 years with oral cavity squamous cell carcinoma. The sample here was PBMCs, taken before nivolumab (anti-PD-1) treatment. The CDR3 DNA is TGTGCCAGCAGCCGAATTAGACAGGCTGGGAACACTGAAGCTTTCTTT. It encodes CASSRIRQAGNTEAFF.